These 10 T cell receptor beta chains share one sample of origin, sequenced in a study of CD8+CD57+ T cells in acquired aplastic anemia. The template used for profiling TCR beta VDJ and CDR3 was genomic DNA. TCRdb reanalysed the reads using MiXCR and keeps one entry per CDR3 protein. The sample holds about 170,000 distinct CDR3 sequences; around 60% are singletons and the top ten take 45%. Specimen: sorted CD4+, CD8+, or CD8+CD57+ T cells (not recorded which) from PBMCs. The source is a human donor in good health.

CDR3 sequence reads: CATQDRGLYEQYF. CDR3 DNA: TGTGCCACCCAGGACAGGGGGCTTTACGAGCAGTACTTC. V is TRBV10-3 and J is TRBJ2-7, with 11 bases that match TRBD1. Germline V lookup: CDR1 ENHRY, CDR2 SYGVKD. The CDR3 loop spans 13 amino acids. Trimming cost V 10 bases and J 4 bases; bases outside gene matches: 6.

Here the CDR3 reads CASKGTGATEAFF. The DNA of the CDR3 is TGCGCCAGCAAAGGGACAGGGGCCACTGAAGCTTTCTTT. The V gene is TRBV10-2, the J gene TRBJ1-1, with 10 bases matching TRBD1. This CDR3 contains 13 residues. V lost 7 bases, J lost 4 bases, and 3 bases stayed unmatched. Germline CDR1 and CDR2: WSHSY and SAAADI.

This chain links TRBV10-3 with TRBJ2-3, with 12 positions matching TRBD1. The CDR3 consists of 17 residues. V trimming: 4 bases; J trimming: 1 base; junction bases outside the gene matches: 6. Germline V gives CDR1 ENHRY, CDR2 SYGVKD. CDR3 residues: CAISGGQGAIGTDTQYF. DNA of the CDR3: TGTGCCATCAGTGGGGGACAGGGGGCGATAGGCACAGATACGCAGTATTTT.

The chain joins TRBV10-3 to TRBJ2-3; D is unresolved. The CDR3 covers 15 residues. Germline V gene data show CDR1 as ENHRY and CDR2 as SYGVKD. Trimming took 9 bases from V and 0 from J, leaving 16 bases between them. CDR3 loop: CAIADRTPSTDTQYF. DNA for the CDR3: TGTGCCATAGCTGATAGGACCCCGAGCACAGATACGCAGTATTTT.

A word on this clonotype: Since a much larger clone is just one base distant, this may be a read error. The chain carries TRBV6-1 and TRBJ2-7; 9 bases agree with TRBD2. The germline CDR1 and CDR2 sequences are MNHNS and SASEGT. The length of the CDR3 is 18 residues. The CDR3 nucleotides read TGTGCCAGCTTCCCTCCGGGGACAACAGCGGGAGGATCCTACGGGCAGTACTTC. It codes for CASFPPGTTAGGSYGQYF.

V is TRBV19 and J is TRBJ1-1, with 9 positions matching TRBD1. From germline, CDR1 is LNHDA and CDR2 SQIVND (reference sequence). This CDR3 has 12 amino acids. The V and J ends lost 9 bases and 4 bases, in that order; junction bases with no gene match: 3. CDR3 amino acids: CASQDRGTEAFF. The CDR3 nucleotides read TGTGCCAGCCAGGACAGGGGCACTGAAGCTTTCTTT.

V usage is TRBV7-8 and J usage is TRBJ2-7, with TRBD1 matching over 8 bases. The CDR3 has 17 amino acids. Germline values: CDR1 SGHVS, CDR2 FQNEAQ. Unmatched junction bases numbered 12, after V lost 0 bases and J lost 5 bases. CDR3 sequence: CASSLAHMTGEYHEQYF. As DNA, the CDR3 is TGTGCCAGCAGCTTAGCACACATGACAGGGGAGTACCACGAGCAGTACTTC. Combining the CDR3 with reference TRBV7-8 and TRBJ2-7 gives the whole variable domain GAGVSQSPRYKVAKRGQDVALRCDPISGHVSLFWYQQALGQGPEFLTYFQNEAQLDKSGLPSDRFFAERPEGSVSTLKIQRTQQEDSAVYLCASSLAHMTGEYHEQYFGPGTRLTVT.

This clonotype was observed at least ten times. The chain links TRBV7-9 to TRBJ1-4; TRBD1 agrees at 9 bases. Germline V CDR1 and CDR2: SEHNR, FQNEAQ (reference sequence). The CDR3 is 14 residues long. The ends lost 6 bases at V and 8 bases at J; junction bases unmatched: 7. The CDR3: CASREGQGEEKLFF. The CDR3 DNA follows: TGTGCCAGCAGGGAGGGACAGGGAGAAGAAAAACTGTTTTTT.

This sequence joins TRBV10-3 and TRBJ2-1; 9 bases are a match to TRBD2. The V segment lost 0 bases and the J segment 14 bases; nucleotides outside the gene matches: 8. This CDR3 spans 14 amino acids. Germline V CDR1 and CDR2: ENHRY, SYGVKD. CDR3 protein: CAISESTGTSPEFF. CDR3 coding DNA: TGTGCCATCAGTGAGTCCACCGGGACTAGCCCAGAGTTCTTC.

Of note for this clonotype: Its ends do not fully match the called genes, so a read error is possible. The chain joins TRBV20-1 to TRBJ2-5, with 9 bases aligning to TRBD1. Germline-derived CDR1 and CDR2 are DFQATT and SNEGSKA (reference sequence). The CDR3 is made up of 16 amino acids. CDR3 DNA: TGCGGTGCTGCATTGCGGGACAGGGTGTACCACGAGACCCAGTACTTC. Translating it yields CGAALRDRVYHETQYF.